The sequence of this TCR beta chain was determined in a study of T cells in Graves' hyperthyroidism and ophthalmopathy. Findings of the study overall: Ophthalmopathy, as predicted by the model, came a median around 7 months after the prediction.

After removal of 3 bases from V and 4 bases from J, the junction contained 9 bases not matched to a gene. There are 16 residues in the CDR3. CDR1 is MNHNS, CDR2 SASEGT, per germline. TCR beta CDR3 regions were amplified from RNA. During a first-round RT-PCR of the TCR CDR3, the HTBI primer set was used. TCRdb re-called the multiplex PCR reads with MiXCR, one entry per CDR3 protein. The sample consists of around 430,000 distinct CDR3 sequences, under 15% of them appearing once. The sample holds many counts of this clonotype. Its specificity is unknown. This chain joins TRBV6-1 and TRBJ2-3; 8 bases align to TRBD1. The sequenced material came from blood. This receptor was taken from a woman aged 25 to 45 with Graves' hyperthyroidism. The CDR3 region is CASSDRTGRMADTQYF. The DNA for the CDR3 is TGTGCCAGCAGTGATAGGACAGGGAGGATGGCAGATACGCAGTATTTT.